The clone carrying this T cell receptor beta chain was seen ten or more times. This sample was taken from a study of blood T cell repertoires in COVID-19. At the level of the study: The origin of the acute and convalescent COVID-19 samples was the United States, Italy and Spain. PBMCs, B-cell-depleted T cells, or T cells were the source of the cDNA or gDNA that made up the material.

Per the study methods: Estimation of nucleated cell counts was performed using reference gene primer amplification. Measured with immunoSEQ multiplex PCR; TCRdb has only the in-frame clones, and not every one. D and trimming were read from the DNA, whereas the V and J calls and clone size are those reported in that table. The table shows some 250,000 clones, with over 80% occurring only once. Participants' reported clinical history set cohort assignment. The sequenced sample consisted of PBMCs or T cells enriched from blood (not recorded which). This clonotype was obtained from a human donor in a cohort exposed to, infected with or recovered from COVID-19 (not recorded which). The donor label of this sample is uncertain.

CDR3 residues: CASSQGLGGQETQYF. CDR3 nucleotides: TGTGCCAGCAGCCAAGGACTGGGGGGTCAAGAGACCCAGTACTTC. This chain links TRBV14 with TRBJ2-5; D is perhaps TRBD2 (6 bases). Looked up from germline, CDR1 is SGHDN and CDR2 is FVKESK. With 1 base removed from V and 2 bases from J, the gap between germline ends came to 11 bases. The CDR3 loop spans 15 amino acids.